This is a list of T cell receptor beta chains from one sample in a study of OX40 agonist ivuxolimab in advanced cancers. Profiling relied on immunoSEQ multiplex PCR, and the TCRdb table lists in-frame clones only, not all of them. The table records about 150,000 clones, just over 90% of them present only once. The specimen was CD4+ or CD8+ T cells sorted from blood, collected in a trial of the OX40 agonist ivuxolimab. These TCRs come from an adult with an advanced solid tumor such as melanoma, head and neck, liver or kidney cancer. Both conserved end residues are part of each CDR3. A D gene is named only where the DNA matches it firmly. The size of a clone is reported for some rows only, either as once, few or many, or as a class for expanded clones.

j_gene,abundance,v_gene,d_gene,CDR3nt,CDR3aa
TRBJ2-7,NA,TRBV15,TRBD1,TGTGCCACCAGCAGAGATCAGGGGGCATACGAGCAGTACTTC,CATSRDQGAYEQYF
TRBJ1-2,NA,TRBV5-1,NA,TGCGCCAGCAGCCTGGGCACAGGCAACTATGGCTACACCTTC,CASSLGTGNYGYTF
TRBJ2-5,NA,TRBV5-1,TRBD1,TGCGCCAGCAGGGGCCCGGGACAGCAAGAGACCCAGTACTTC,CASRGPGQQETQYF
TRBJ2-1,NA,TRBV7-2,NA,TGTGCCAGCACCCAAGACAGGAGGGCCTACAATGAGCAGTTCTTC,CASTQDRRAYNEQFF
TRBJ2-5,NA,TRBV5-1,TRBD1,TGCGCCAGCAGCAACCGGGACAGAGAGACCCAGTACTTC,CASSNRDRETQYF
TRBJ2-5,NA,TRBV7-3,NA,TGTGCCAGCAGCCCCGGACAGACGCACCAAGAGACCCAGTACTTC,CASSPGQTHQETQYF
TRBJ1-5,NA,TRBV6-1,NA,TGTGCCAGCAGTGATTTATTCTTCAATCAGCCCCAGCATTTT,CASSDLFFNQPQHF
TRBJ2-1,NA,TRBV19,TRBD1,TGTGCCAGTAGATCACGGACAGGGGGCAATAGGGGGACTATGGAGCAGTTCTTC,CASRSRTGGNRGTMEQFF
TRBJ2-5,NA,TRBV18,NA,TGTGCCAGCTCACCTAAGACAGAGTCGGTAGAGACCCAGTACTTC,CASSPKTESVETQYF
TRBJ2-7,NA,TRBV7-3,NA,TGTGCCAGCAGCTTACATGGGGGCAGATCCTACGAGCAGTACTTC,CASSLHGGRSYEQYF
TRBJ2-5,NA,TRBV2,NA,TGTGCCACGGCTCAGGAGACCCAGTACTTC,CATAQETQYF
TRBJ1-2,NA,TRBV28,NA,TGTGCCACCCACAGGACTCTGAACTATGGCTACACCTTC,CATHRTLNYGYTF
TRBJ2-2,few,TRBV6-6,TRBD2,TGTGCCAGCAGTCCCGGGACTAGTGGTTCCGCCGGGGAGCTGTTTTTT,CASSPGTSGSAGELFF
TRBJ2-1,NA,TRBV19,NA,TGTGCAAGCTGTGGAAGGGCTCGAAGGAATGAGCAGTTCTTC,CASCGRARRNEQFF
TRBJ2-1,NA,TRBV6-5,NA,TGTGCCAGCCACCGGATTGACTACAATGAGCAGTTCTTC,CASHRIDYNEQFF
TRBJ2-5,NA,TRBV5-6,TRBD1,TGTGCCAGCAGCCCGGGACAGGGTAGAACCGAAGAGACCCAGTACTTC,CASSPGQGRTEETQYF
TRBJ2-7,NA,TRBV14,NA,TGTGCCAGCAGCCAAGAAGTTCCGCGGGACTACGAGCAGTACTTC,CASSQEVPRDYEQYF
TRBJ2-3,NA,TRBV18,TRBD1,TGTGCCAGCTCACCAGGGACAGGGGACACAGATACGCAGTATTTT,CASSPGTGDTDTQYF
TRBJ1-1,NA,TRBV28,NA,TGTGCCAGCAGTTTAAGCCCAGGGAACACTGAAGCTTTCTTT,CASSLSPGNTEAFF
TRBJ2-5,NA,TRBV29-1,TRBD2,TGCAGCGTTGAAGATGGTCTAGCGGAGCCCCAAGAGACCCAGTACTTC,CSVEDGLAEPQETQYF
TRBJ2-1,NA,TRBV5-1,TRBD2,TGCGCCAGCAGCTTGGTCCTAGCGGGAGCTAATGAGCAGTTCTTC,CASSLVLAGANEQFF
TRBJ2-1,NA,TRBV27,TRBD2,TGTGCCAGCATCCTAGCGGGATGGGGGCGAAATGAGCAGTTCTTC,CASILAGWGRNEQFF
TRBJ2-7,NA,TRBV28,TRBD2,TGTGCCAGCAGGACGGCAGCGGGAGGGCTCCACTACGAGCAGTACTTC,CASRTAAGGLHYEQYF
TRBJ2-1,NA,TRBV5-1,NA,TGCGTCAGCAGCTTGGTAGCTACCCCTGGCAATGAGCAGTTCTTC,CVSSLVATPGNEQFF
TRBJ1-1,NA,TRBV2,NA,TGTGCCAGCAGAGGAATAGAAGCCATGAACACTGAAGCTTTCTTT,CASRGIEAMNTEAFF
TRBJ1-5,NA,TRBV2,TRBD1,TGTGCCAGCAGTAGGGACAGCGTTAGTCAGCCCCAGCATTTT,CASSRDSVSQPQHF
TRBJ2-1,NA,TRBV2,TRBD2,TGTGCCAGCCCCCATGGGGCGGGAGGCTCCTACAATGAGCAGTTCTTC,CASPHGAGGSYNEQFF
TRBJ1-1,NA,TRBV19,TRBD1,TGTGCCAGTAGAAGCAGGACAGGGGGAGAAGCTTTCTTT,CASRSRTGGEAFF
TRBJ1-2,NA,TRBV28,NA,TGTGCCATCATGGGGTATTCTGGCTACACCTTC,CAIMGYSGYTF
TRBJ2-7,NA,TRBV6-5,NA,TGTGCCAGCAGCCCCATCGGGGCCCTCTACGAGCAGTACTTC,CASSPIGALYEQYF
TRBJ1-5,NA,TRBV19,TRBD1,TGTGCCAGTAGTATCGACAGGGGAGGTAATCAGCCCCAGCATTTT,CASSIDRGGNQPQHF
TRBJ2-1,NA,TRBV7-9,TRBD2,TGTGCCAGCAGCGGACTGGGACTAGCAGCCTACAATGAGCAGTTCTTC,CASSGLGLAAYNEQFF
TRBJ1-2,once,TRBV11-3,TRBD1,TGTGCCAGCAGCTTGGACAGGTTCTATGGCTACACCTTC,CASSLDRFYGYTF
TRBJ2-1,NA,TRBV19,TRBD2,TGTGCCAGTAGTATCCAGGGGACTAGCGGAGGGTACTACAATGAGCAGTTCTTC,CASSIQGTSGGYYNEQFF
TRBJ1-4,NA,TRBV11-3,NA,TGTGCCAGCAGCTTAACGGGGGGAAATGAAAAACTGTTTTTT,CASSLTGGNEKLFF
TRBJ2-2,NA,TRBV6-4,TRBD1,TGTGCCAGCAGTGACTCGGGACAGGGGTCGACCGGGGAGCTGTTTTTT,CASSDSGQGSTGELFF
TRBJ2-5,NA,TRBV19,NA,TGTGCCAGTACCCCCGACCCGGGAGAGACCCAGTACTTC,CASTPDPGETQYF
TRBJ1-2,NA,TRBV19,TRBD1,TGTGCCAGTAGCCAGAACATACTACAGGGGGGCGGCTACACCTTC,CASSQNILQGGGYTF
TRBJ1-2,few,TRBV19,TRBD1,TGTGCCAGTAGTAGGGGACAGGGGGCGCAGGGTAAAACCTTC,CASSRGQGAQGKTF
TRBJ2-7,NA,TRBV14,NA,TGTGCCAGCAGCCAAGATCCAACCGGGACGGTATACTACGAGCAGTACTTC,CASSQDPTGTVYYEQYF
TRBJ1-1,NA,TRBV11-3,NA,TGTGCCAGCAGTCGGGACCGTCGTACTGAAGCTTTCTTT,CASSRDRRTEAFF
TRBJ1-1,NA,TRBV27,NA,TGTGCCAGCAGTCCGCGGACAGCATATGAAGCTTTCTTT,CASSPRTAYEAFF
TRBJ1-3,NA,TRBV6-5,TRBD1,TGTGCCAGCACCCTGGGACAGGGGCGCGGAAACACCATATATTTT,CASTLGQGRGNTIYF
TRBJ2-2,NA,TRBV6-1,TRBD1,TGTGCCAGCAGTAGGACAGGGGGCCCCACCGGGGAGCTGTTTTTT,CASSRTGGPTGELFF
TRBJ2-1,NA,TRBV11-3,TRBD2,TGTGCCAGCAGCTATGAAAGCGGGAGCTCCTACAATGAGCAGTTCTTC,CASSYESGSSYNEQFF
TRBJ2-5,NA,TRBV2,TRBD2,TGTGCCAGCACGTCGACTAGCGGGAGTGGAGAGACCCAGTACTTC,CASTSTSGSGETQYF
TRBJ2-1,NA,TRBV28,NA,TGTGCCACCCAGGAGTTTGCTGGTGAGCAGTTCTTC,CATQEFAGEQFF
TRBJ2-5,few,TRBV5-4,TRBD2,TGTGCCAGCAGCCCCCGACTAGCGGGAGTAGAGACCCAGTACTTC,CASSPRLAGVETQYF
TRBJ2-7,NA,TRBV11-2,TRBD2,TGTGCCAGCAGCTTGATAGGACTAGCGGGAGGGCCGTCCTACGAGCAGTACTTC,CASSLIGLAGGPSYEQYF
TRBJ2-1,NA,TRBV28,NA,TGTGCCAGCAGTAATCCCCCCAATGAGCAGTTCTTC,CASSNPPNEQFF
TRBJ2-7,NA,TRBV12-5,TRBD1,TGTGCTAGTGGTTTGGACAGGGGGCTTTCCTACGAGCAGTACTTC,CASGLDRGLSYEQYF
TRBJ2-4,NA,TRBV5-6,NA,TGTGCCAGCAGCTTAGGCTGGGCAGGCGTAGTAAACATTCAGTACTTC,CASSLGWAGVVNIQYF
TRBJ1-1,NA,TRBV19,TRBD1,TGTGCCAGTAGTGTGGACAGGGCGCGCACTGAAGCTTTCTTT,CASSVDRARTEAFF
TRBJ2-7,few,TRBV20-1,NA,TGCAGTGCTGCAAGATCTAACGAGCAGTACTTC,CSAARSNEQYF
TRBJ2-7,few,TRBV2,TRBD1,TGTGCCAGCAGGGACAGGGTACTTGGGTACGAGCAGTACTTC,CASRDRVLGYEQYF